Listed below are T cell receptor beta chains from one sample, sequenced in a study of blood T cell repertoires in COVID-19. The table came from immunoSEQ multiplex PCR; TCRdb's copy has only in-frame clones and leaves some out. The table lists approximately 130,000 clones, approximately 90% of them singletons. Sequencing was performed on peripheral blood. These receptors originate from a man aged 45-60 years with acute or convalescent COVID-19. CDR3s include the opening cysteine and the closing phenylalanine or tryptophan. Each record gives: V gene, D gene, clone size, J gene, CDR3 protein, CDR3 DNA. The D gene is left open where the match is weak. Not all rows give a size; the values are once, few, many and, for expanded clones, a class.

TRBV9	TRBD2	.	TRBJ2-7	CASSLSRGEAGVYEQYF	TGTGCCAGCAGCCTCTCCCGGGGAGAAGCGGGAGTTTACGAGCAGTACTTC
TRBV10-3	TRBD2	.	TRBJ2-7	CAIREAGVYEQYF	TGTGCCATCAGGGAAGCGGGGGTCTACGAGCAGTACTTC
TRBV7-9	TRBD1	.	TRBJ1-5	CASSFSAGGYSNQPQHF	TGTGCCAGCAGCTTCTCCGCAGGGGGTTATAGCAATCAGCCCCAGCATTTT
TRBV30	.	.	TRBJ1-2	CAWNWGLEGYTF	TGTGCCTGGAACTGGGGGCTGGAGGGCTACACCTTC
TRBV11-2	.	few	TRBJ2-4	CASSSRLAKNIQYF	TGTGCCAGCAGCTCCAGACTAGCCAAAAACATTCAGTACTTC
TRBV3-1/TRBV3-2	TRBD2	once	TRBJ2-1	CASSPGTSVEEQFF	TGTGCCAGCAGCCCTGGGACTAGCGTTGAGGAGCAGTTCTTC
TRBV19	.	.	TRBJ1-1	CASSTELQVWRGTEAFF	TGTGCCAGTAGTACCGAATTGCAGGTCTGGAGGGGCACTGAAGCTTTCTTT
TRBV11-2	TRBD2	.	TRBJ2-5	CASNPGGQETQYF	TGTGCCAGCAACCCGGGGGGCCAAGAGACCCAGTACTTC
TRBV6-5	.	.	TRBJ2-2	CASSYSRGNTGELFF	TGTGCCAGCAGTTACTCCAGGGGGAACACCGGGGAGCTGTTTTTT
TRBV9	TRBD2	.	TRBJ2-3	CASSVDLAGDGTDTQYF	TGTGCCAGCAGCGTAGATCTAGCGGGAGATGGTACAGATACGCAGTATTTT
TRBV11-3	TRBD1	.	TRBJ2-2	CASRTGQGTGELFF	TGTGCCAGCAGGACAGGACAGGGCACCGGGGAGCTGTTTTTT
TRBV3-1/TRBV3-2	TRBD1	once	TRBJ2-1	CASSPGTGGNEQFF	TGTGCCAGCAGCCCCGGGACAGGGGGCAATGAGCAGTTCTTC
TRBV5-4	.	.	TRBJ2-3	CASSPGDTTDTQYF	TGTGCCAGCAGCCCGGGAGATACTACAGATACGCAGTATTTT
TRBV29-1	TRBD1	.	TRBJ1-1	CSERQGLNTEAFF	TGCAGCGAAAGACAGGGTCTGAACACTGAAGCTTTCTTT
TRBV29-1	TRBD2	once	TRBJ2-3	CSVEVSGGLIGDTQYF	TGCAGCGTTGAAGTCTCGGGAGGGCTCATTGGGGATACGCAGTATTTT
TRBV5-4	TRBD1	.	TRBJ1-3	CASGQGGGNTIYF	TGTGCCAGCGGACAGGGCGGGGGAAACACCATATATTTT
TRBV7-2	.	.	TRBJ2-7	CASSSHYSYEQYF	TGTGCCAGCAGCTCGCACTACTCCTACGAGCAGTACTTC
TRBV30	.	.	TRBJ1-6	CAWSVPGILGSPLHF	TGTGCCTGGAGTGTACCAGGGATATTGGGTTCACCCCTCCACTTT
TRBV12-5	.	few	TRBJ2-7	CASGLFRTTGTYEQYF	TGTGCTAGTGGTTTGTTCCGGACGACAGGAACCTACGAGCAGTACTTC
TRBV6-1	.	once	TRBJ1-5	CASREGGPNQPQHF	TGTGCCAGCAGAGAAGGGGGGCCTAATCAGCCCCAGCATTTT
TRBV5-1	.	.	TRBJ1-2	CASSLDSTYGYTF	TGCGCCAGCAGCTTGGACAGCACCTATGGCTACACCTTC
TRBV14	.	.	TRBJ2-7	CASSQPAGGSSEQYF	TGTGCCAGCAGCCAACCGGCAGGGGGGTCTTCCGAGCAGTACTTC
TRBV18	.	.	TRBJ1-2	CASSPLGQNHYGYTF	TGTGCCAGCTCACCATTAGGACAGAATCACTATGGCTACACCTTC
TRBV7-2	.	.	TRBJ1-5	CASSLIGQGTGQPQHF	TGTGCCAGCAGCTTAATAGGGCAGGGAACGGGTCAGCCCCAGCATTTT
TRBV13	.	.	TRBJ1-2	CASSLGQTNYGYTF	TGTGCCAGCAGCTTAGGGCAGACTAACTATGGCTACACCTTC
TRBV18	TRBD1	.	TRBJ1-2	CASSPAPQGAQSYGYTF	TGTGCCAGCTCACCGGCTCCACAGGGGGCGCAGTCCTATGGCTACACCTTC
TRBV7-2	.	.	TRBJ2-3	CASSRQEGPRTDTQYF	TGTGCCAGCAGCCGGCAGGAGGGCCCCCGCACAGATACGCAGTATTTT
TRBV18	.	.	TRBJ2-7	CASSPGHYEQYF	TGTGCCAGCTCACCGGGACACTACGAGCAGTACTTC
TRBV19	.	once	TRBJ2-7	CASSRDTFPYEQYF	TGTGCCAGTAGTAGGGACACCTTTCCCTACGAGCAGTACTTC
TRBV5-5	TRBD2	.	TRBJ2-7	CASSPGGGSGRAGEQYF	TGTGCCAGCAGCCCGGGTGGGGGCAGCGGGAGGGCCGGGGAGCAGTACTTC
TRBV15	.	.	TRBJ1-1	CATSWEIRGGFTEAFF	TGTGCCACCAGCTGGGAAATCCGCGGGGGATTCACTGAAGCTTTCTTT